The clone carrying this TCR beta chain showed up just a few times. The antigen is undetermined. Donors had no recently reported acute infections or vaccinations and were HIV-negative. The V gene's germline CDR1 is SGHAT and CDR2 FQNNGV. This CDR3 has 13 amino acids. V was shortened by 5 bases and J by 12 bases, with 20 bases between the two germline ends. These data are taken from a study of shared clonotypes between healthy human individuals. Profiling relied on immunoSEQ multiplex PCR, and the TCRdb table lists in-frame clones only, not all of them. The repertoire holds millions of clones, around 94% seen once, with over 0.12% in the top ten. Notes on the study in general: Investigators collected only blood, and repertoires in tissues likely differ. Some clonotypes were shared by all four sorted-subset donors, while others were not shared. The non-shared ones had lower generation probabilities than the shared ones.

Source material: naive CD4+ T cells sorted from blood. The sample's subset: CD45RA+ positively selected. V usage is TRBV11-2 and J usage is TRBJ2-7; the D is unclear. The origin of this receptor is a man younger than 35 in good health. The CDR3 DNA follows: TGTGCCAGCAGCCCAATCTTTGGAACTACGCCGTACTTC. Translation: CASSPIFGTTPYF.